These 26 T cell receptor beta chains share one sample of origin, sequenced in a study of blood T cell repertoires in COVID-19 (dated by TCRdb to the early 2020s). The receptor library was made with the immunoSEQ multiplex PCR assay. This immuneACCESS table, as held by TCRdb, lists in-frame sequences with V and J called but not all clones. Of the missing ones, under half trace to an unresolved V gene in checked studies; the others have no known cause. The sample has around 63,000 clones on record, less than 80% of them singletons. The ten largest clonotypes hold around 32% of the sample. The sequenced material came from peripheral blood. These receptors came from a human donor in a cohort sampled during active COVID-19.

The sample holds one count of this clone. The J gene is TRBJ2-6, the V gene TRBV24-1; weak D call: TRBD1 (6 bases). Germline CDR1 reads KGHDR; CDR2 reads SFDVKD. The CDR3 is 17 residues long. V dropped 6 bases and J dropped 4 bases, with 18 bases sitting between them. CDR3 region: CATSLSGAPAGANVLTF. CDR3 nucleotides: TGTGCCACCAGTCTCTCAGGGGCCCCTGCCGGGGCCAACGTCCTGACTTTC.

A few counts support this clone. The chain employs TRBV3-1 (or the pseudogene TRBV3-2) and TRBJ2-7; D is possibly TRBD2 (6 bases). CDR3 length: 15 amino acids. Per germline, CDR1 LGHDT and CDR2 YNNKEL (reference sequence). The V and J ends lost 7 bases and 2 bases respectively, with 18 bases between them. The chain's CDR3 is CASTYSHSGPYEQYF. CDR3 nucleotide sequence: TGTGCCAGCACCTACTCTCATAGCGGACCCTACGAGCAGTACTTC.

The genes are TRBV7-9 and TRBJ1-1; D might be TRBD1 (6 bases). The germline V gene has CDR1 SEHNR and CDR2 FQNEAQ (reference sequence). This CDR3 region has 14 residues. Between the trimmed V and J ends, which lost 3 bases and 0 bases, there was a span of 8 bases. CDR3 residues: CASSFGQLNTEAFF. The CDR3 coding sequence is TGTGCCAGCAGCTTTGGACAGCTGAACACTGAAGCTTTCTTT. Supplemented by reference TRBV7-9 and TRBJ1-1, the full variable domain reads DTGVSQNPRHKITKRGQNVTFRCDPISEHNRLYWYRQTLGQGPEFLTYFQNEAQLEKSRLLSDRFSAERPKGSFSTLEIQRTEQGDSAMYLCASSFGQLNTEAFFGQGTRLTVV.

The chain uses TRBV19 and TRBJ1-4; TRBD1 matches at 8 bases. The CDR3 covers 14 residues. Per germline, CDR1 LNHDA and CDR2 SQIVND (reference sequence). With V trimmed by 5 bases and J by 8 bases, 7 bases remained unmatched. The CDR3: CASSADRDREKLFF. CDR3 coding DNA: TGTGCCAGTAGTGCCGACCGGGACAGGGAAAAACTGTTTTTT.

The genes are TRBV2 and TRBJ1-1, with D tentatively TRBD1 (6 bases). Germline CDR1 and CDR2: SNHLY and FYNNEI. The length of the CDR3 is 14 residues. V was pared by 2 bases and J by 6 bases, with 13 bases between. The chain's CDR3 is CASSEIRGWSEAFF. CDR3 nucleotides: TGTGCCAGCAGTGAAATCAGGGGTTGGTCTGAAGCTTTCTTT.

This clone was recorded only once. The chain joins TRBV5-1 to TRBJ1-6; 8 nucleotides align to TRBD1. The V gene's germline CDR1 is SGHRS and CDR2 YFSETQ. The trim removed 0 bases at V and 6 bases at J, leaving 2 bases unmatched. The CDR3 contains 15 residues. The CDR3 loop is CASSLDGQGNSPLHF. CDR3 DNA sequence: TGCGCCAGCAGCTTGGATGGACAGGGTAATTCACCCCTCCACTTT. Drawing the rest from reference TRBV5-1 and TRBJ1-6, the complete variable domain is KAGVTQTPRYLIKTRGQQVTLSCSPISGHRSVSWYQQTPGQGLQFLFEYFSETQRNKGNFPGRFSGRQFSNSRSEMNVSTLELGDSALYLCASSLDGQGNSPLHFGNGTRLTVT.

The V call is TRBV9, the J call TRBJ2-5, with 8 bases identical to TRBD1. Germline values: CDR1 SGDLS, CDR2 YYNGEE. This CDR3 is 18 amino acids long. J gave up 5 bases and V 4 bases, and 19 bases lay outside the gene matches. Written as DNA, the CDR3 is TGTGCCAGCAGCCTCAGACAGGGGCTAGGGGGAGTGGGGGAGACCCAGTACTTC. Amino acid sequence: CASSLRQGLGGVGETQYF. Based on the CDR3 plus reference TRBV9 and TRBJ2-5, the full variable domain is DSGVTQTPKHLITATGQRVTLRCSPRSGDLSVYWYQQSLDQGLQFLIQYYNGEERAKGNILERFSAQQFPDLHSELNLSSLELGDSALYFCASSLRQGLGGVGETQYFGPGTRLLVL.

The chain recombines TRBV6-6 with TRBJ1-1; possible D gene TRBD1, 5 bases. Germline V lookup: CDR1 MNHNY, CDR2 SVGAGI (reference sequence). V lost 7 bases and J lost 4, with 13 bases in between. The CDR3 loop spans 13 amino acids. CDR3: CASTDMGRTEAFF. The DNA for the CDR3 is TGTGCCAGCACCGACATGGGGCGCACTGAAGCTTTCTTT.

The chain joins TRBV30 to TRBJ1-2; TRBD1 might be the D (6 bases). CDR1 and CDR2 (germline): GTSNPN, SVGIG (reference sequence). The V end lost 2 bases, the J end lost 7 bases, and 14 bases lay between the germline ends. The CDR3 contains 13 residues. CDR3: CAWSSGGVGGYTF. CDR3 bases: TGTGCCTGGAGTTCGGGGGGCGTAGGTGGCTACACCTTC.

The CDR3 loop reads CASGGGQVYNEQFF. CDR3 sequence (DNA): TGTGCCTCAGGCGGGGGACAGGTCTACAATGAGCAGTTCTTC. The chain employs TRBV21-1 and TRBJ2-1; the DNA was not compared with TRBD1, the D call given in the table. TRBV21-1 is deemed a pseudogene. The CDR3 sequence is 14 residues long.

The gene calls are TRBV11-2 and TRBJ2-1; 13 positions match TRBD2. V shed 7 bases, J shed 8 bases, and the junction held 14 bases outside the gene matches. CDR1 is SGHAT, CDR2 FQNNGV, per germline. The length of the CDR3 is 17 residues. Here the CDR3 DNA reads TGTGCCAGCACCAAAACCGGGACTAGCGGGATCTTCTATGAGCAGTTCTTC. This translates into CASTKTGTSGIFYEQFF. Based on the CDR3 plus reference TRBV11-2 and TRBJ2-1, the full variable domain is EAGVAQSPRYKIIEKRQSVAFWCNPISGHATLYWYQQILGQGPKLLIQFQNNGVVDDSQLPKDRFSAERLKGVDSTLKIQPAKLEDSAVYLCASTKTGTSGIFYEQFFGPGTRLTVL.

The chain uses TRBV18 and TRBJ2-1; D is unresolved. Trimming removed 2 bases at V and 8 bases at J, with 7 bases between. The CDR3 has 12 residues. Germline values: CDR1 KGHSH, CDR2 LQKENI. CDR3 residues: CASSPRSDEQFF. The CDR3 coding sequence is TGTGCCAGCTCACCAAGGAGCGATGAGCAGTTCTTC.

The CDR3 is CASSQNPTGYNQPQHF. DNA for the CDR3: TGTGCCAGCAGCCAAAACCCGACAGGGTACAATCAGCCCCAGCATTTT. V gene TRBV2 combines with J gene TRBJ1-5, with 7 bases lining up with TRBD1. Germline CDR1 SNHLY, CDR2 FYNNEI. V shed 6 bases, J shed 3 bases, and the junction held 11 bases outside the gene matches. The CDR3 has 16 residues.

The chain combines TRBV10-2 with TRBJ2-1, with TRBD2 matching 12 bases. Trimming at V came to 6 bases and at J to 2 bases, leaving 2 bases not matched to a gene. In germline, CDR1 is WSHSY, CDR2 SAAADI. This CDR3 region has 15 residues. DNA for the CDR3: TGCGCCAGCAGAGGGACTAGCGGGCCCTACAATGAGCAGTTCTTC. Its protein product is CASRGTSGPYNEQFF.

This chain joins TRBV20-1 and TRBJ2-3; D perhaps matches TRBD2 (5 bases). This CDR3 region has 11 residues. Deletions cut 6 bases from V and 9 bases from J, with 13 bases between. CDR1 DFQATT and CDR2 SNEGSKA come from the germline V gene (reference sequence). CDR3 bases: TGCAGTGCCAGCCAACTAGACACGCAGTATTTT. Translating gives CSASQLDTQYF.

The rearrangement links TRBV20-1 to TRBJ2-7, with 10 bases lining up with TRBD2. This CDR3 is built from 14 residues. With V trimmed by 3 bases and J by 2 bases, 4 bases remained unmatched. From germline, CDR1 is DFQATT and CDR2 SNEGSKA (reference sequence). The CDR3: CSASKLAGPYEQYF. The CDR3 DNA follows: TGCAGTGCTAGTAAACTAGCGGGACCCTACGAGCAGTACTTC.

V and J are TRBV10-2 and TRBJ1-1; maybe TRBD1 (5 bases). The V gene lost 5 bases and the J gene lost 1 base, with 14 bases spanning the gap. Germline V gene sequence: CDR1 WSHSY, CDR2 SAAADI. This CDR3 is 15 amino acids long. The CDR3 spells CASSRDSVTNTEAFF. CDR3 nucleotide sequence: TGCGCCAGCAGTAGGGACTCTGTGACGAACACTGAAGCTTTCTTT.

The V gene is TRBV6-5, the J gene TRBJ1-1; TRBD1 is a possible D gene (6 bases). Trimming stripped 6 bases from V and 8 bases from J, with 13 bases between. CDR1 is MNHEY and CDR2 is SVGAGI in the germline V gene. This CDR3 region has 12 residues. The CDR3 DNA sequence: TGTGCCAGCAGCCAGACAGGTCGAGAAGCTTTCTTT. Translating it yields CASSQTGREAFF.

The chain combines TRBV9 with TRBJ2-1; D is possibly TRBD1 (6 bases). This CDR3 comprises 14 residues. The ends were cut back, 4 bases at V and 5 bases at J, with 13 bases in the middle. Germline V gene data show CDR1 as SGDLS and CDR2 as YYNGEE. The CDR3 bases are TGTGCCAGCAGCTCCGGGACACTCCACAATGAGCAGTTCTTC. Translating gives CASSSGTLHNEQFF.

The chain joins TRBV5-4 to TRBJ2-5; tentatively, D is TRBD2 (6 bases). Germline CDR1 reads SGHNT; CDR2 reads YYREEE (reference sequence). The CDR3 contains 15 residues. The ends were cut back, 4 bases at V and 5 bases at J, with 18 bases in the middle. In DNA form, the CDR3 reads TGTGCCAGCAGCACGGAGGGCCAGCGGTTGGAGACCCAGTACTTC. It codes for CASSTEGQRLETQYF.

The genes are TRBV7-2 and TRBJ2-2, with D perhaps TRBD2 (7 bases). This CDR3 spans 16 amino acids. Germline-derived CDR1 and CDR2 are SGHTA and FQGNSA. Trimming shortened V by 4 bases and J by 1 base, and 13 bases separated the two germline ends. The CDR3 reads CASSSRGGGNTGELFF. The DNA for the CDR3 is TGTGCCAGCAGCTCTCGGGGAGGGGGGAACACCGGGGAGCTGTTTTTT.

The rearrangement joins TRBV19 to TRBJ2-3; 14 positions match TRBD2. V shed 6 bases and J 3 bases; nucleotides not matched to a gene: 5. The CDR3 loop spans 16 amino acids. Germline-derived CDR1 and CDR2 are LNHDA and SQIVND (reference sequence). The CDR3 DNA reads TGTGCCAGTAGACGGACTAGCGGGAGGAGAACAGATACGCAGTATTTT. This codes for CASRRTSGRRTDTQYF.

CDR3 in amino acids: CASSPPGRGMGTEAFF. The CDR3 DNA follows: TGTGCCAGCAGCCCCCCGGGCAGGGGGATGGGGACTGAAGCTTTCTTT. The V call is TRBV3-1 (or the pseudogene TRBV3-2), the J call TRBJ1-1, with 7 bases identical to TRBD1. CDR1 and CDR2 (germline): LGHDT, YNNKEL (reference sequence). The CDR3 contains 16 residues. Trimming removed 4 bases from V and 5 bases from J; junction bases left unmatched: 13.

This clone was counted many times. The chain is built from TRBV27 and TRBJ1-1, with unresolved D. In germline, CDR1 is MNHEY, CDR2 SMNVEV (reference sequence). The CDR3 is 13 residues long. Between the trimmed V and J ends, which lost 2 bases and 6 bases, there was a span of 10 bases. Here the CDR3 reads CASSLADGAEAFF. CDR3 nucleotides: TGTGCCAGCAGTTTAGCGGACGGGGCTGAAGCTTTCTTT.

The chain uses TRBV7-3 and TRBJ2-4; 7 nucleotides align to TRBD2. The CDR3 length is 15 residues. V shed 5 bases and J 7 bases; nucleotides not matched to a gene: 11. Per germline, CDR1 SGHTA and CDR2 FQGTGA. In DNA form, the CDR3 reads TGTGCCAGCAGCGAGGCCGGGGGACTACTTAACATTCAGTACTTC. This translates into CASSEAGGLLNIQYF.

The chain recombines TRBV2 with TRBJ2-7; perhaps TRBD1 as D (5 bases). V dropped 6 bases and J dropped 3 bases, with 12 bases sitting between them. The CDR3 sequence is 13 residues long. Germline lookup yields CDR1 SNHLY and CDR2 FYNNEI. CDR3 loop: CASSPWGIYEQYF. The CDR3 DNA is TGTGCCAGCAGCCCTTGGGGCATCTACGAGCAGTACTTC.